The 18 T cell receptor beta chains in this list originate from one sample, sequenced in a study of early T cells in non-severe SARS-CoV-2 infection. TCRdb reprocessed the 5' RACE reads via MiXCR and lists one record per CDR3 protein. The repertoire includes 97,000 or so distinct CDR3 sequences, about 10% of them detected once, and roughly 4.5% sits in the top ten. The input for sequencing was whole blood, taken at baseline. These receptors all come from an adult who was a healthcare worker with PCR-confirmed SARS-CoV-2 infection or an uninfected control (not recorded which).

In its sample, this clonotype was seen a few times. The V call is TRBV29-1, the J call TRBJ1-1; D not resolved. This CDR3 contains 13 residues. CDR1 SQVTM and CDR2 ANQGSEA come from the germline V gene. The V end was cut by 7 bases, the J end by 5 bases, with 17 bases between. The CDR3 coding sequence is TGCAGCGCGGGAGGTAATCCCCTGACTGAAGCTTTCTTT. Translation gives CSAGGNPLTEAFF.

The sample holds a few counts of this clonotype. The CDR3 loop reads CSASWQGQPQHF. In DNA form, the CDR3 reads TGCAGTGCTAGCTGGCAGGGCCAGCCCCAGCATTTT. The chain is built from TRBV20-1 and TRBJ1-5; TRBD1 might be the D (5 bases). The V end lost 3 bases, the J end lost 7 bases, and 10 bases lay between the germline ends. The CDR3 runs 12 residues. Germline CDR1 DFQATT, CDR2 SNEGSKA (reference sequence).

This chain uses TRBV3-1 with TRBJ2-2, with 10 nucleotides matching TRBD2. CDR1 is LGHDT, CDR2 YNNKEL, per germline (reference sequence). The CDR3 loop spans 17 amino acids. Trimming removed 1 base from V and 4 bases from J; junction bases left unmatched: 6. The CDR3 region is CASSQVIGLAVTGELFF. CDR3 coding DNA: TGTGCCAGCAGCCAAGTTATCGGACTAGCGGTCACCGGGGAGCTGTTTTTT.

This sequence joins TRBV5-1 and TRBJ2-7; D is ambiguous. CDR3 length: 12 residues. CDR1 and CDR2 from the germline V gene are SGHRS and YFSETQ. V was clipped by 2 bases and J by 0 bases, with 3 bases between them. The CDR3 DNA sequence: TGCGCCAGCAGCTTTAACTCCTACGAGCAGTACTTC. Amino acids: CASSFNSYEQYF. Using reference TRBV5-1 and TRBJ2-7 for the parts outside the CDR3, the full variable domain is KAGVTQTPRYLIKTRGQQVTLSCSPISGHRSVSWYQQTPGQGLQFLFEYFSETQRNKGNFPGRFSGRQFSNSRSEMNVSTLELGDSALYLCASSFNSYEQYFGPGTRLTVT.

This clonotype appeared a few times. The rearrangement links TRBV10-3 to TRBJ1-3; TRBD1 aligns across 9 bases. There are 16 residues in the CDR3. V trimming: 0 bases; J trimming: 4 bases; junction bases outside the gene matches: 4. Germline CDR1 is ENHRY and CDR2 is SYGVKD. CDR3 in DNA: TGTGCCATCAGTGAGTCACAGGGGGCTCAAGGAAACACCATATATTTT. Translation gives CAISESQGAQGNTIYF.

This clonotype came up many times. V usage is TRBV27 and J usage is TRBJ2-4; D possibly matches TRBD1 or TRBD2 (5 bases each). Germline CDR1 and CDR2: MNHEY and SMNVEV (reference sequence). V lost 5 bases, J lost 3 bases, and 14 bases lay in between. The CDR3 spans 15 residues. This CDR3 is CASSALDSGKNIQYF. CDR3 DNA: TGTGCCAGCAGTGCATTAGACAGCGGCAAAAACATTCAGTACTTC.

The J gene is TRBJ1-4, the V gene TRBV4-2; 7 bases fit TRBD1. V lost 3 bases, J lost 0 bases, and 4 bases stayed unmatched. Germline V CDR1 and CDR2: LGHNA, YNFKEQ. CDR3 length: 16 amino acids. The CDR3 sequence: CASSQTGSSTNEKLFF. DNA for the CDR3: TGTGCCAGCAGCCAGACAGGGAGTTCAACTAATGAAAAACTGTTTTTT.

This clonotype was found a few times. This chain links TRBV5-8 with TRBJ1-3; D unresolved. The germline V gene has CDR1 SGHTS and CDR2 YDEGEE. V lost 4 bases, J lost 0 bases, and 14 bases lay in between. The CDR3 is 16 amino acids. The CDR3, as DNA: TGTGCCAGCAGCCAAGAGACCGATATCTCTGGAAACACCATATATTTT. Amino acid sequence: CASSQETDISGNTIYF.

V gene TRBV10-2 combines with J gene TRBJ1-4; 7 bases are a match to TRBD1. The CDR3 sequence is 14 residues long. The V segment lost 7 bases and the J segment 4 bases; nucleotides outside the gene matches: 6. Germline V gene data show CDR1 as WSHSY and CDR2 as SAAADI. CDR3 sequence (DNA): TGCGCCAGCACCCAGGGGGGGCTTAATGAAAAACTGTTTTTT. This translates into CASTQGGLNEKLFF.

The CDR3 spells CASSSRSTGPITGELFF. The DNA of the CDR3 is TGTGCCAGCAGCTCACGCTCGACAGGGCCGATCACCGGGGAGCTGTTTTTT. J is TRBJ2-2 and V is TRBV9; TRBD1 matches at 7 bases. There are 17 residues in the CDR3. Per germline, CDR1 SGDLS and CDR2 YYNGEE. The ends lost 4 bases at V and 4 bases at J; junction bases unmatched: 13.

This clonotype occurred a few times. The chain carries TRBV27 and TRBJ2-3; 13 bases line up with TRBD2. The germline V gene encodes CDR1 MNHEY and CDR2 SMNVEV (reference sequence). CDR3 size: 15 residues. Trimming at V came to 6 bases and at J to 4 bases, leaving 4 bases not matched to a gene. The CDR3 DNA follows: TGTGCCAGCAGGAACGGACTAGCGGGGGCAGATACGCAGTATTTT. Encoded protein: CASRNGLAGADTQYF.

Here the CDR3 reads CARSFRPGGDHEQYF. The CDR3 coding sequence is TGTGCCAGAAGCTTCAGGCCAGGGGGCGACCACGAGCAGTACTTC. The chain combines TRBV5-3 with TRBJ2-7, with TRBD1 identical over 8 bases. TRBV5-3 carries the ORF label, with uncertain function. Trimming at V came to 2 bases and at J to 5 bases, leaving 9 bases not matched to a gene. The CDR3 loop spans 15 amino acids.

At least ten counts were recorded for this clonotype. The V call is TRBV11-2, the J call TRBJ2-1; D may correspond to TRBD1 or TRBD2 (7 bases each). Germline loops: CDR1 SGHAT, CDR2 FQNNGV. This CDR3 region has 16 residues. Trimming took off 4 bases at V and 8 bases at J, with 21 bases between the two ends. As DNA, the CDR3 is TGTGCCAGCAGCTCGCAGGGGGGGAGGTATAGGGATGAGCAGTTCTTC. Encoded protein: CASSSQGGRYRDEQFF.

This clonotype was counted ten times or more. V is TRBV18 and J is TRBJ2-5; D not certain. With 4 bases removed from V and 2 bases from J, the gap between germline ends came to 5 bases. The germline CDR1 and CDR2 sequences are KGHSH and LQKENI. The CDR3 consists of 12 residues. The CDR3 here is CASSQDQETQYF. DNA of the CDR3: TGTGCCAGCTCACAAGATCAAGAGACCCAGTACTTC.

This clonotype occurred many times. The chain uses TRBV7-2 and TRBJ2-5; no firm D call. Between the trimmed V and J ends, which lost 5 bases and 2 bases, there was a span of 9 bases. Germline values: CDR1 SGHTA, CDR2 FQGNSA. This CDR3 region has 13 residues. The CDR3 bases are TGTGCCAGCAGCCCAATAGTTCAAGAGACCCAGTACTTC. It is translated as CASSPIVQETQYF.

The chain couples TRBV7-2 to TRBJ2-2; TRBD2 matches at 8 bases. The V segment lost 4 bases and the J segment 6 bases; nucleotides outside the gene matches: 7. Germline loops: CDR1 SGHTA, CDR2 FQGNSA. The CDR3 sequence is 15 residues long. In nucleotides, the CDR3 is TGTGCCAGCAGCTCGGGACTAGTCAGGCCCGGGGAGCTGTTTTTT. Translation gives CASSSGLVRPGELFF. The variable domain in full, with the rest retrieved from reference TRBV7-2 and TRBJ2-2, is GAGVSQSPSNKVTEKGKDVELRCDPISGHTALYWYRQSLGQGLEFLIYFQGNSAPDKSGLPSDRFSAERTGGSVSTLTIQRTQQEDSAVYLCASSSGLVRPGELFFGEGSRLTVL.

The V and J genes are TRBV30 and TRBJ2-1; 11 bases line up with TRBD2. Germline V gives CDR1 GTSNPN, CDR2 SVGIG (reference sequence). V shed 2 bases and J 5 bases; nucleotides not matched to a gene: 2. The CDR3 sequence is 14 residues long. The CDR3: CAWSWGLADNEQFF. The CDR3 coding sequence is TGTGCCTGGAGTTGGGGACTAGCGGACAATGAGCAGTTCTTC.

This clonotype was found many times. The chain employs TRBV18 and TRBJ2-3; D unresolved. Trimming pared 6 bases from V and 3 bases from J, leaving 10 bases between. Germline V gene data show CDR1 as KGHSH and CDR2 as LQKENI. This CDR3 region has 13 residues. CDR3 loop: CASSVLETDTQYF. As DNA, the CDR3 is TGTGCCAGCTCCGTTTTAGAAACAGATACGCAGTATTTT.